A selection of T cell receptor beta chains follows, all from one sample in a study of OX40 agonist ivuxolimab in advanced cancers. Measured with immunoSEQ multiplex PCR; TCRdb has only the in-frame clones, and not every one. The sample yields fewer than 50,000 clones, around three quarters seen once. The input for sequencing was CD4+ or CD8+ T cells sorted from blood, taken in a trial of the OX40 agonist ivuxolimab. The origin of the receptors is an adult with an advanced solid tumor such as melanoma, head and neck, liver or kidney cancer. Each CDR3 is given with its conserved first and last residue. The D gene is left open where the match is weak. Size tells how often a clone was seen (once, few, many) or the class of an expanded clone, and some rows leave it out.

>.|.|TRBV28|TRBJ1-5
CASSLWGGYSNQPQHF
TGTGCCAGCAGTTTATGGGGGGGGTATAGCAATCAGCCCCAGCATTTT
>.|.|TRBV6-6|TRBJ2-5
CASSIPPQETQYF
TGTGCCAGCAGTATTCCCCCCCAAGAGACCCAGTACTTC
>TRBD1|once|TRBV6-6|TRBJ2-2
CASSPTGAGELFF
TGTGCCAGCAGTCCGACAGGGGCCGGGGAGCTGTTTTTT
>.|.|TRBV10-1|TRBJ1-1
CASYNRREDTEAFF
TGCGCCAGCTACAACAGGCGGGAGGACACTGAAGCTTTCTTT
>TRBD1|.|TRBV5-1|TRBJ1-4
CASSFSTGGEKLFF
TGCGCCAGCAGCTTCAGTACAGGGGGTGAAAAACTGTTTTTT
>.|.|TRBV2|TRBJ2-5
CASSDSWTQYF
TGTGCCAGCAGTGATTCGTGGACCCAGTACTTC
>TRBD2|.|TRBV11-3|TRBJ2-1
CASSNPPGTSGRADEQFF
TGTGCCAGCAGCAATCCCCCCGGGACTAGCGGGAGGGCCGATGAGCAGTTCTTC
>.|.|TRBV30|TRBJ2-7
CACPGPGGYEQYF
TGTGCCTGTCCAGGGCCAGGCGGATACGAGCAGTACTTC
>.|.|TRBV19|TRBJ1-4
CASSPTLYRATNEKLFF
TGTGCCAGTAGTCCCACCCTTTACAGGGCAACTAATGAAAAACTGTTTTTT
>TRBD2|.|TRBV10-3|TRBJ2-5
CAISDDRAGLAGWGRETQYF
TGTGCCATCAGTGATGACCGGGCGGGACTAGCGGGATGGGGTAGAGAGACCCAGTACTTC
>.|.|TRBV5-8|TRBJ2-7
CASSPGTSYSNEQYF
TGTGCCAGCAGCCCCGGGACAAGCTATTCCAACGAGCAGTACTTC
>TRBD1|.|TRBV4-1|TRBJ1-4
CASSQVGQGGEKLFF
TGCGCCAGCAGCCAAGTTGGGCAGGGGGGGGAAAAACTGTTTTTT
>.|.|TRBV29-1|TRBJ2-5
CSVEGLAQETQYF
TGCAGCGTTGAGGGCCTAGCGCAAGAGACCCAGTACTTC
>.|.|TRBV5-8|TRBJ2-1
CASSSGISYNEQFF
TGTGCCAGCAGCTCAGGGATTTCCTACAATGAGCAGTTCTTC
>.|.|TRBV2|TRBJ2-3
CASRRRHERPTTTDTQYF
TGTGCCAGCAGGCGGCGACACGAGCGCCCGACGACGACAGATACGCAGTATTTT
>.|.|TRBV4-1|TRBJ2-7
CASSSPRTGSYEQYF
TGCGCCAGCAGCAGTCCAAGGACGGGCTCCTACGAGCAGTACTTC
>.|.|TRBV7-3|TRBJ1-1
CASSPSGVNTEAFF
TGTGCCAGCAGCCCTTCAGGGGTAAACACTGAAGCTTTCTTT
>.|.|TRBV5-1|TRBJ1-1
CASSLQGLSEAFF
TGCGCCAGCAGCCTGCAGGGTCTATCTGAAGCTTTCTTT
>.|.|TRBV6-5|TRBJ2-7
CASSYWEGRNEQYF
TGTGCCAGCAGTTATTGGGAAGGACGTAACGAGCAGTACTTC
>.|.|TRBV11-2|TRBJ1-2
CASSLGPGLDYGYTF
TGTGCCAGCAGCTTAGGACCGGGTTTGGACTATGGCTACACCTTC
>.|.|TRBV15|TRBJ1-5
CATTGDSNQPQHF
TGTGCCACCACCGGAGATAGCAATCAGCCCCAGCATTTT
>.|.|TRBV7-2|TRBJ1-1
CASSPQTALGFGGTEAFF
TGTGCCAGCAGCCCCCAGACAGCCCTCGGCTTTGGCGGCACTGAAGCTTTCTTT
>.|.|TRBV18|TRBJ2-3
CASSPPGATQYF
TGTGCCAGCTCACCACCCGGGGCTACGCAGTATTTT
>.|.|TRBV5-4|TRBJ2-5
CASSEPGTQETQYF
TGTGCCAGCAGCGAGCCGGGAACCCAAGAGACCCAGTACTTC
>.|.|TRBV19|TRBJ2-7
CASSMFLHVGYEQYF
TGTGCCAGTAGTATGTTCCTCCATGTAGGCTACGAGCAGTACTTC
>.|.|TRBV10-2|TRBJ1-2
CASSSDTSTNYGYTF
TGCGCCAGCAGCTCCGACACCTCGACTAACTATGGCTACACCTTC
>TRBD1|.|TRBV5-1|TRBJ1-6
CASSYQQGGNSPLHF
TGCGCCAGCAGCTACCAACAGGGGGGTAATTCACCCCTCCACTTT
>TRBD1|.|TRBV6-5|TRBJ1-5
CASSPRGEQPQHF
TGTGCCAGCAGCCCCAGGGGGGAGCAGCCCCAGCATTTT
>.|.|TRBV19|TRBJ1-5
CASCGNSNQPQHF
TGTGCCAGTTGCGGCAATAGCAATCAGCCCCAGCATTTT
>.|.|TRBV6-1|TRBJ2-7
CASSEHSGRQYF
TGTGCCAGCAGTGAACATTCAGGGAGGCAGTACTTC
>.|.|TRBV28|TRBJ2-7
CASSLLHNYEQYF
TGTGCCAGCAGTTTACTACACAACTACGAGCAGTACTTC
>TRBD1|.|TRBV5-4|TRBJ2-7
CASSLAFGTGYSYEQYF
TGTGCCAGCAGCTTGGCCTTTGGGACAGGGTACTCCTACGAGCAGTACTTC
>TRBD1|.|TRBV28|TRBJ2-2
CASSPPGTGLRRTGELFF
TGTGCCAGCAGTCCCCCCGGGACAGGCCTTAGGCGAACCGGGGAGCTGTTTTTT
>.|few|TRBV6-5|TRBJ1-3
CASSPRGVGRTIYF
TGTGCCAGCAGTCCTCGCGGAGTCGGGAGGACCATATATTTT
>TRBD1|few|TRBV5-1|TRBJ1-3
CASSLTGQGLISSGNTIYF
TGCGCCAGCAGCTTGACGGGACAGGGGCTTATTAGCTCTGGAAACACCATATATTTT
>TRBD1|.|TRBV27|TRBJ1-5
CASSLRQGNQPQHF
TGTGCCAGCAGTTTACGACAGGGGAATCAGCCCCAGCATTTT
>TRBD1|medium-sized|TRBV19|TRBJ2-7
CASSPTGESGEQYF
TGTGCCAGTTCTCCGACAGGGGAGAGTGGCGAGCAGTACTTC
>.|.|TRBV7-3|TRBJ2-3
CASSLGVDGTDTQYF
TGTGCCAGCAGCCTGGGAGTCGATGGCACAGATACGCAGTATTTT
>.|.|TRBV28|TRBJ2-5
CATLQETQYF
TGTGCCACCCTCCAAGAGACCCAGTACTTC
>.|.|TRBV10-3|TRBJ1-2
CAISDRGVGDYGYTF
TGTGCCATCAGTGATCGTGGGGTAGGGGATTATGGCTACACCTTC
>TRBD1|.|TRBV7-9|TRBJ2-1
CASSLGSGGGSYNEQFF
TGTGCCAGCAGCTTAGGATCAGGGGGCGGAAGCTACAATGAGCAGTTCTTC
>TRBD1|.|TRBV13|TRBJ2-1
CASSFYGTGLSEQFF
TGTGCCAGCAGCTTCTATGGGACAGGGCTCAGTGAGCAGTTCTTC
>TRBD2|.|TRBV18|TRBJ2-1
CASSPPGGNEQFF
TGTGCCAGCTCACCACCGGGGGGGAATGAGCAGTTCTTC
>TRBD1|.|TRBV6-5|TRBJ1-1
CASRPPGGHTEAFF
TGTGCCAGCAGACCCCCAGGGGGGCACACTGAAGCTTTCTTT
>.|few|TRBV28|TRBJ1-5
CASSPASSRQQPQHF
TGTGCCAGCAGTCCGGCAAGCTCCCGCCAGCAGCCCCAGCATTTT
>.|once|TRBV7-9|TRBJ2-7
CAGVTEYEQYF
TGTGCGGGGGTAACAGAATACGAGCAGTACTTC
>TRBD1|.|TRBV4-1|TRBJ2-7
CASSQDSGQGASLSRYEQYF
TGCGCCAGCAGCCAAGATTCCGGACAGGGGGCTTCGTTGTCACGATACGAGCAGTACTTC
>.|.|TRBV7-9|TRBJ2-3
CASSSTDTQYF
TGTGCCAGCAGTTCGACAGATACGCAGTATTTT
>.|once|TRBV28|TRBJ2-7
CASSLRPPVGRSSYEQYF
TGTGCCAGCAGTTTAAGGCCCCCGGTCGGGAGAAGCTCCTACGAGCAGTACTTC